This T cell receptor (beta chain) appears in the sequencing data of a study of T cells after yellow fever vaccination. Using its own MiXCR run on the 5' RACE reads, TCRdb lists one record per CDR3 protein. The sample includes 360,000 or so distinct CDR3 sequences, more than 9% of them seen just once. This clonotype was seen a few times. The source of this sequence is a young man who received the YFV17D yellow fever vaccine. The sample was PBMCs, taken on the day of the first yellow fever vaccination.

In nucleotides, the CDR3 is TGCGCCAGCAGCCGGACCCAGGGCCGGAGCTCCTACAATGAGCAGTTCTTC. Translating gives CASSRTQGRSSYNEQFF. The chain recombines TRBV4-1 with TRBJ2-1; TRBD1 is a possible D gene (5 bases). V was shortened by 4 bases and J by 0 bases, with 16 bases between the two germline ends. Germline loops: CDR1 MGHRA, CDR2 YSYEKL. There are 17 residues in the CDR3.